This TCR beta chain was sequenced for a study of cytomegalovirus exposure and HLA in healthy donors. PCR amplification relied on 60 Vbeta primers (plus 13 Jbeta primers). This table comes from immunoSEQ multiplex PCR, and its TCRdb copy is limited to in-frame clones, with some not included. This sample has some 170,000 clones, with 80% found just once. The CDR3 spans 13 residues. The V segment lost 11 bases and the J segment 6 bases; nucleotides outside the gene matches: 7. Germline assignment: CDR1 ENHRY and CDR2 SYGVKD. The receptor comes from a man aged 18 to 29 in good health and CMV-seropositive. Sequencing was done on a sample of PBMCs. The chain has TRBV10-3 and TRBJ2-2, with 9 bases lining up with TRBD1. CDR3 amino acids: CAAGGQGSGELFF. The DNA of the CDR3 is TGTGCCGCTGGCGGACAGGGGTCCGGGGAGCTGTTTTTT.